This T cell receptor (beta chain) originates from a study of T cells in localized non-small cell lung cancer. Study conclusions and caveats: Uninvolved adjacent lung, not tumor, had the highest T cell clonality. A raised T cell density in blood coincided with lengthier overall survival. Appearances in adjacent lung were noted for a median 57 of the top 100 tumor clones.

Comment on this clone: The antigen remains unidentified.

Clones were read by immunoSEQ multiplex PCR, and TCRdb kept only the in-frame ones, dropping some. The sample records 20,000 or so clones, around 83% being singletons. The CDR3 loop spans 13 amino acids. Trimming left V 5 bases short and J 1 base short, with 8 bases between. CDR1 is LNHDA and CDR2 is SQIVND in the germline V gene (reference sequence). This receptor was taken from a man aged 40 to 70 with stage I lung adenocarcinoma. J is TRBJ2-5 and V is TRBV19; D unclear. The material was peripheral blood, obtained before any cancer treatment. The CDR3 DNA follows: TGTGCCAGTAGTCAAAACTTCCAAGAGACCCAGTACTTC. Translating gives CASSQNFQETQYF.